These 26 T cell receptor beta chains were sequenced from one sample in a study of T cell responses to AZD1222 COVID-19 vaccine. TCRdb's copy holds only in-frame clones and misses some; the assay was immunoSEQ multiplex PCR. The table lists some 130,000 clones, roughly nine tenths of them singletons. Sequencing used peripheral blood, obtained on day 0 of AZD1222 vaccination. The receptors derive from an adult in good health.

CDR3 residues: CASRRQAQVLGNQPQHF. CDR3 bases: TGTGCCAGTAGAAGACAGGCCCAGGTATTGGGCAATCAGCCCCAGCATTTT. The V call is TRBV19, the J call TRBJ1-5; a weak D match, TRBD1 (6 bases). The V gene lost 6 bases and the J gene lost 2 bases, with 20 bases spanning the gap. Germline CDR1 reads LNHDA; CDR2 reads SQIVND (reference sequence). The CDR3 is 17 residues long.

This chain joins TRBV29-1 and TRBJ1-2; perhaps TRBD1 as D (5 bases). The CDR3 totals 11 residues. The V end was cut by 6 bases, the J end by 4 bases, with 9 bases between. Per germline, CDR1 SQVTM and CDR2 ANQGSEA. The CDR3 DNA is TGCAGCGTGACCAGGGCCTATGGCTACACCTTC. Protein sequence: CSVTRAYGYTF. Based on the CDR3 plus reference TRBV29-1 and TRBJ1-2, the full variable domain is SAVISQKPSRDICQRGTSLTIQCQVDSQVTMMFWYRQQPGQSLTLIATANQGSEATYESGFVIDKFPISRPNLTFSTLTVSNMSPEDSSIYLCSVTRAYGYTFGSGTRLTVV.

The gene calls are TRBV27 and TRBJ1-6; D gene unclear. This CDR3 comprises 15 residues. V lost 7 bases and J 7 bases, leaving 17 bases between the germline ends. CDR1 is MNHEY, CDR2 SMNVEV, per germline (reference sequence). CDR3 sequence (DNA): TGTGCCAGCAAACCTCCGGGATGGAGCAATTCACCCCTCCACTTT. Amino acids: CASKPPGWSNSPLHF.

This clone was seen just once. This chain joins TRBV5-8 and TRBJ1-2, with TRBD1 matching over 9 bases. Looked up from germline, CDR1 is SGHTS and CDR2 is YDEGEE. This CDR3 has 17 amino acids. Losses at the gene ends were 3 bases for V and 8 bases for J; bases not matched to a gene: 17. The DNA for the CDR3 is TGTGCCAGCAGCTACCGCCCGGACAGGGGAATCGATAGAGGCTACACCTTC. Translated: CASSYRPDRGIDRGYTF.

The chain links TRBV18 to TRBJ1-1, with D hard to call. Germline loops: CDR1 KGHSH, CDR2 LQKENI. V lost 0 bases to trimming and J lost 10 bases, with 12 bases between them. The CDR3 covers 13 residues. The CDR3 sequence is CASSPPSRKVAFF. CDR3 sequence (DNA): TGTGCCAGCTCACCACCGTCGAGGAAGGTAGCTTTCTTT.

The V gene is TRBV5-4, the J gene TRBJ2-3; 9 nucleotides match TRBD2. V shed 4 bases, J shed 2 bases, and the junction held 14 bases outside the gene matches. The CDR3 extends over 18 amino acids. Germline V gene lookup returns CDR1 SGHNT and CDR2 YYREEE (reference sequence). CDR3: CASSSSRGSGGYTDTQYF. CDR3 DNA: TGTGCCAGCAGCAGCTCCAGGGGCAGCGGGGGGTACACAGATACGCAGTATTTT.

The rearrangement links TRBV7-9 to TRBJ1-2; 11 nucleotides match TRBD1. From germline, CDR1 is SEHNR and CDR2 FQNEAQ (reference sequence). The CDR3 runs 16 residues. V dropped 5 bases and J dropped 3; count of bases not matched to a gene: 8. CDR3 DNA: TGTGCCAGCAGCCGCGGACAGGGGGCAAGTGACTATGGCTACACCTTC. This translates into CASSRGQGASDYGYTF.

The sample holds a few counts of this clone. V and J are TRBV4-3 and TRBJ1-2; 7 positions agree with TRBD1. The CDR3 length is 15 residues. The germline V gene encodes CDR1 LGHNA and CDR2 YSLEER. The V and J ends lost 3 bases and 4 bases, in that order; junction bases with no gene match: 8. CDR3 sequence: CASSHAGGEVYGYTF. The DNA of the CDR3 is TGCGCCAGCAGCCATGCAGGGGGAGAGGTCTATGGCTACACCTTC.

The CDR3 bases are TGTGCCAGCAGCTCTCAGAGAGATCAGCCCCAGCATTTT. This gives the protein CASSSQRDQPQHF. This chain connects TRBV7-8 to TRBJ1-5; no clear D. Germline CDR1 and CDR2: SGHVS and FQNEAQ. The CDR3 sequence is 13 residues long. V was clipped by 4 bases and J by 5 bases, with 9 bases between them.

The chain carries TRBV5-4 and TRBJ2-7, with TRBD1 matching over 9 bases. V lost 4 bases to trimming and J lost 0 bases; unmatched junction nucleotides: 5. Germline V CDR1 and CDR2: SGHNT, YYREEE (reference sequence). CDR3 length: 15 amino acids. DNA of the CDR3: TGTGCCAGCAGCCCTCTACAGGGGGCCTCCTACGAGCAGTACTTC. It specifies CASSPLQGASYEQYF.

The V and J genes are TRBV7-9 and TRBJ1-6; 7 bases align to TRBD1. Germline assignment: CDR1 SEHNR and CDR2 FQNEAQ (reference sequence). The CDR3 is 15 amino acids. Unmatched junction bases numbered 9, after V lost 6 bases and J lost 7 bases. CDR3 nucleotides: TGTGCCAGCAGACAGGCCGGGACAGAGAATTCACCCCTCCACTTT. Translating it yields CASRQAGTENSPLHF.

The rearrangement uses TRBV7-9 and TRBJ2-3; TRBD2 is a possible D gene (7 bases). Trimming shortened V by 5 bases and J by 2 bases, and 17 bases separated the two germline ends. The CDR3 runs to 16 residues. Germline CDR1 is SEHNR and CDR2 is FQNEAQ (reference sequence). The CDR3 DNA reads as TGTGCCAGCAGCCCACGCGGGGGCCCCAACACAGATACGCAGTATTTT. Its protein product is CASSPRGGPNTDTQYF.

V is TRBV19 and J is TRBJ1-5, with D unclear. Germline CDR1 reads LNHDA; CDR2 reads SQIVND (reference sequence). This CDR3 is built from 15 residues. The V end lost 3 bases, the J end lost 4 bases, and 13 bases lay between the germline ends. The CDR3 DNA follows: TGTGCCAGTAGTATCTGGGAGAGGCAAAATCAGCCCCAGCATTTT. As protein: CASSIWERQNQPQHF. The full variable domain, rest sourced from reference TRBV19 and TRBJ1-5, is DGGITQSPKYLFRKEGQNVTLSCEQNLNHDAMYWYRQDPGQGLRLIYYSQIVNDFQKGDIAEGYSVSREKKESFPLTVTSAQKNPTAFYLCASSIWERQNQPQHFGDGTRLSIL.

The V call is TRBV29-1, the J call TRBJ1-4, with TRBD1 matching over 11 bases. The CDR3 runs 14 residues. J was trimmed by 5 bases and V by 6 bases; bases with no gene match: 5. CDR1 SQVTM and CDR2 ANQGSEA come from the germline V gene. The CDR3 loop is CSVSGTGGNEKLFF. CDR3 coding DNA: TGCAGCGTCTCCGGGACAGGGGGGAATGAAAAACTGTTTTTT. Full variable domain (missing parts from reference TRBV29-1 and TRBJ1-4): SAVISQKPSRDICQRGTSLTIQCQVDSQVTMMFWYRQQPGQSLTLIATANQGSEATYESGFVIDKFPISRPNLTFSTLTVSNMSPEDSSIYLCSVSGTGGNEKLFFGSGTQLSVL.

The CDR3 reads CASSQSGAGGTDTQYF. Here the CDR3 DNA reads TGTGCCAGCAGCCAAAGCGGGGCCGGGGGCACAGATACGCAGTATTTT. The chain links TRBV3-1 (or the pseudogene TRBV3-2) to TRBJ2-3; 7 positions agree with TRBD2. Losses at the gene ends were 2 bases for V and 1 base for J; bases not matched to a gene: 6. The CDR3 length is 16 residues. From germline, CDR1 is LGHDT and CDR2 YNNKEL (reference sequence).

The CDR3 region is CASSHQSISNQPQHF. The CDR3, as DNA: TGTGCCAGCAGCCACCAATCCATCAGCAATCAGCCCCAGCATTTT. J is TRBJ1-5 and V is TRBV4-2, with unresolved D. Germline lookup yields CDR1 LGHNA and CDR2 YNFKEQ. V lost 3 bases and J 1 base, leaving 10 bases between the germline ends. This CDR3 has 15 amino acids.

This clone was seen a single time. The V call is TRBV19, the J call TRBJ1-3, with D hard to call. V was pared by 3 bases and J by 4 bases, with 1 base between. This CDR3 comprises 11 residues. The germline CDR1 and CDR2 sequences are LNHDA and SQIVND (reference sequence). The CDR3 DNA is TGTGCCAGTAGTATCGGAAACACCATATATTTT. This translates into CASSIGNTIYF.

The CDR3 DNA reads as TGTGCCAGCAGCCAAGATGGGTATGGCTACACCTTC. Amino acid sequence: CASSQDGYGYTF. This chain links TRBV28 with TRBJ1-2; D is unresolved. Trimming took 6 bases from V and 5 from J, leaving 10 bases between them. CDR1 is MDHEN and CDR2 is SYDVKM in the germline V gene. This CDR3 has 12 amino acids.

V gene TRBV2 combines with J gene TRBJ2-7; D gene ambiguous. This CDR3 spans 12 amino acids. Trimming took 3 bases from V and 6 from J, leaving 9 bases between them. CDR1 and CDR2 from the germline V gene are SNHLY and FYNNEI. The CDR3 sequence is CASSDSLGEQYF. The CDR3 nucleotides are TGTGCCAGCAGTGATTCCCTCGGCGAGCAGTACTTC.

The chain employs TRBV3-1 (or the pseudogene TRBV3-2) and TRBJ2-1, with 13 bases aligning to TRBD2. The CDR3 is 14 amino acids. V gave up 5 bases and J gave up 10 bases; unmatched junction bases: 5. CDR1 is LGHDT, CDR2 YNNKEL, per germline (reference sequence). This chain's CDR3 is CASSGLAGVPEQFF. CDR3 sequence (DNA): TGTGCCAGCAGCGGACTAGCGGGAGTACCGGAGCAGTTCTTC.

A single count supports this clone. The genes are TRBV2 and TRBJ2-1; TRBD2 matches at 8 bases. V trimming: 6 bases; J trimming: 7 bases; junction bases outside the gene matches: 11. CDR1 SNHLY and CDR2 FYNNEI come from the germline V gene. This CDR3 comprises 15 residues. The CDR3 coding sequence is TGTGCCAGCAGAGAGCAACGGGGGGGAGGGAATGAGCAGTTCTTC. Translated, it gives CASREQRGGGNEQFF. Combining the CDR3 with reference TRBV2 and TRBJ2-1 gives the whole variable domain EPEVTQTPSHQVTQMGQEVILRCVPISNHLYFYWYRQILGQKVEFLVSFYNNEISEKSEIFDDQFSVERPDGSNFTLKIRSTKLEDSAMYFCASREQRGGGNEQFFGPGTRLTVL.

J is TRBJ2-7 and V is TRBV28; 7 bases line up with TRBD1. The germline CDR1 and CDR2 sequences are MDHEN and SYDVKM. V dropped 6 bases and J dropped 4; count of bases not matched to a gene: 18. The CDR3 consists of 17 residues. The CDR3 DNA reads as TGTGCCAGCAGCCTTGGACAGGCCTTTATCAGGCCTTACGAGCAGTACTTC. Protein sequence: CASSLGQAFIRPYEQYF.

This clone was recorded once. V is TRBV4-1 and J is TRBJ2-5, with 8 bases lining up with TRBD2. V shed 1 base and J 4 bases; nucleotides not matched to a gene: 14. The CDR3 covers 18 residues. Germline V gene data show CDR1 as MGHRA and CDR2 as YSYEKL. CDR3 DNA: TGCGCCAGCAGCCAAGGGCGGTACGACGGGGGGGCCGTAGAGACCCAGTACTTC. Translating it yields CASSQGRYDGGAVETQYF.

The chain links TRBV19 to TRBJ1-1; the match to TRBD1 covers 7 bases. Germline V gene data show CDR1 as LNHDA and CDR2 as SQIVND (reference sequence). J gave up 0 bases and V 4 bases, and 2 bases lay outside the gene matches. This CDR3 comprises 14 residues. The chain's CDR3 is CASSKGQMNTEAFF. The CDR3 DNA reads TGTGCCAGTAGTAAGGGACAGATGAACACTGAAGCTTTCTTT.

The count of this clone is one. This rearrangement joins TRBV9 to TRBJ1-1; no firm D call. This CDR3 has 13 residues. The germline V gene has CDR1 SGDLS and CDR2 YYNGEE. The V gene lost 0 bases and the J gene lost 4 bases, with 7 bases spanning the gap. The CDR3, as DNA: TGTGCCAGCAGCGTAGCCGTGGGCACTGAAGCTTTCTTT. Amino acid sequence: CASSVAVGTEAFF.

The chain recombines TRBV29-1 with TRBJ2-5; 10 bases agree with TRBD1. Germline values: CDR1 SQVTM, CDR2 ANQGSEA. V dropped 8 bases and J dropped 7; count of bases not matched to a gene: 7. This CDR3 is built from 12 residues. The CDR3 loop is CSSSGTGVTQYF. In DNA, the CDR3 is TGCAGCTCATCCGGGACAGGGGTGACCCAGTACTTC.